The 32 T cell receptor beta chains presented below share a single source sample, sequenced in a study of T cells in Graves' hyperthyroidism and ophthalmopathy. Amplification of TCR beta CDR3 regions was performed using RNA transcripts as template. During a first-round RT-PCR of the TCR CDR3, the HTBI primer set was used. MiXCR, applied by TCRdb to the multiplex PCR reads, yields one record per CDR3 protein. The profile shows about 640,000 distinct CDR3 sequences, about a fifth of them singletons. The sequenced material came from blood. The receptors were sampled from a man aged 25-45 years with Graves' ophthalmopathy.

This clonotype has ten or more counts. The rearrangement uses TRBV5-1 and TRBJ2-1; 9 positions agree with TRBD1. J was trimmed by 9 bases and V by 0 bases; bases with no gene match: 10. CDR1 and CDR2 from the germline V gene are SGHRS and YFSETQ. The CDR3 spans 16 residues. The CDR3 loop reads CASSLEQGARSSEQFF. The CDR3 nucleotides are TGCGCCAGCAGCTTGGAACAGGGGGCGCGATCAAGTGAGCAGTTCTTC.

V usage is TRBV11-2 and J usage is TRBJ2-7; TRBD2 agrees at 11 bases. From germline, CDR1 is SGHAT and CDR2 FQNNGV. This CDR3 comprises 16 residues. With 8 bases clipped from V and 3 bases from J, the junction kept 12 bases outside the gene matches. CDR3 residues: CASSPPGLAARYEQYF. CDR3 coding DNA: TGTGCCAGCTCACCACCGGGACTAGCGGCACGCTACGAGCAGTACTTC.

This clonotype was found once. A much larger clone sits a single nucleotide away, making a read error possible. For the CDR3, the DNA is TGTGCCAGCAATTTAGGGGGAGGGCGTCAGCCCCAGCATTTT. Amino acids: CASNLGGGRQPQHF. The J gene is TRBJ1-5, the V gene TRBV12-3 or TRBV12-4, with a weak D call TRBD1 (6 bases). The CDR3 has 14 residues.

In its sample, this clonotype was seen a few times. This chain uses TRBV7-2 with TRBJ2-2; 10 bases line up with TRBD2. CDR1 SGHTA and CDR2 FQGNSA come from the germline V gene. Losses at the gene ends were 0 bases for V and 7 bases for J; bases not matched to a gene: 11. The CDR3 runs 18 residues. The CDR3 region has the DNA TGTGCCAGCAGCTTAGCGCTCCCCAGCGGGAGGGTTATCGGGGAGCTGTTTTTT. Translation: CASSLALPSGRVIGELFF.

The rearrangement joins TRBV5-1 to TRBJ2-2; 10 bases are shared with TRBD2. CDR3 length: 15 residues. With 4 bases clipped from V and 4 bases from J, the junction kept 4 bases outside the gene matches. Looked up from germline, CDR1 is SGHRS and CDR2 is YFSETQ. The CDR3 protein is CASSPSGSGTGELFF. The CDR3 coding sequence is TGCGCCAGCAGCCCTAGCGGGAGTGGCACCGGGGAGCTGTTTTTT.

The chain combines TRBV5-1 with TRBJ2-7, with TRBD2 matching 8 bases. The CDR3 runs to 15 residues. Per germline, CDR1 SGHRS and CDR2 YFSETQ. Trimming removed 5 bases from V and 1 base from J; junction bases left unmatched: 8. The DNA of the CDR3 is TGCGCCAGCAGACCCTCCGGGACTAGTTCCTACGAGCAGTACTTC. Translation gives CASRPSGTSSYEQYF. Filled out from reference TRBV5-1 and TRBJ2-7, the complete variable domain reads KAGVTQTPRYLIKTRGQQVTLSCSPISGHRSVSWYQQTPGQGLQFLFEYFSETQRNKGNFPGRFSGRQFSNSRSEMNVSTLELGDSALYLCASRPSGTSSYEQYFGPGTRLTVT.

This clonotype was counted only a few times. This chain connects TRBV7-2 to TRBJ1-5; no definite D call. Per germline, CDR1 SGHTA and CDR2 FQGNSA. There are 13 residues in the CDR3. V was clipped by 6 bases and J by 1 base, with 7 bases between them. CDR3 coding DNA: TGTGCCAGCAGGGCGGAGAGCAATCAGCCCCAGCATTTT. Translation: CASRAESNQPQHF.

This sequence joins TRBV20-1 and TRBJ2-3, with TRBD2 as a possible D gene (5 bases). This CDR3 has 15 residues. Trimming cost V 1 base and J 10 bases, with 21 bases left between them. Per germline, CDR1 DFQATT and CDR2 SNEGSKA (reference sequence). The CDR3 DNA follows: TGCAGTGCTAGAGGGACTCCCACGCTTTTGAAGCCGCAGTATTTT. Residues: CSARGTPTLLKPQYF.

This clonotype was seen more than once but under ten times. The rearrangement uses TRBV29-1 and TRBJ1-1; a weak D match, TRBD1 (6 bases). The germline V gene has CDR1 SQVTM and CDR2 ANQGSEA. CDR3 length equals 14 residues. Between the trimmed V and J ends, which lost 5 bases and 4 bases, there was a span of 17 bases. For the CDR3, the DNA is TGCAGCGTTTTAGGGGGGCGAGTCGGCACTGAAGCTTTCTTT. It encodes CSVLGGRVGTEAFF. Full variable domain (remainder filled in from reference TRBV29-1 and TRBJ1-1): SAVISQKPSRDICQRGTSLTIQCQVDSQVTMMFWYRQQPGQSLTLIATANQGSEATYESGFVIDKFPISRPNLTFSTLTVSNMSPEDSSIYLCSVLGGRVGTEAFFGQGTRLTVV.

This clonotype was recorded a few times. The rearrangement uses TRBV20-1 and TRBJ1-5, with D maybe TRBD1 (5 bases). CDR1 is DFQATT, CDR2 SNEGSKA, per germline (reference sequence). V was pared by 5 bases and J by 3 bases, with 14 bases between. The CDR3 has 14 amino acids. The chain's CDR3 is CSAWLGRNNQPQHF. The CDR3 DNA reads TGCAGTGCTTGGTTGGGACGGAACAATCAGCCCCAGCATTTT.

The gene calls are TRBV20-1 and TRBJ2-5; D could derive from TRBD1 or TRBD2 (6 bases each). From germline, CDR1 is DFQATT and CDR2 SNEGSKA (reference sequence). CDR3 length equals 13 residues. The ends were cut back, 3 bases at V and 4 bases at J, with 12 bases in the middle. The CDR3 spells CSASRGHGETQYF. The DNA for the CDR3 is TGCAGTGCTAGCCGGGGGCATGGAGAGACCCAGTACTTC.

This clonotype came up many times. The rearrangement links TRBV11-1 to TRBJ1-1; no clear D gene. Trimming left V 7 bases short and J 0 bases short, with 15 bases between. From germline, CDR1 is SGHAT and CDR2 FQDESV (reference sequence). The CDR3 contains 15 residues. For the CDR3, the DNA is TGTGCCAGCACAACCGAGGGCGGACTGAACACTGAAGCTTTCTTT. Translated, it gives CASTTEGGLNTEAFF.

At least ten counts were recorded for this clonotype. This rearrangement joins TRBV11-2 to TRBJ1-1, with D possibly TRBD1 on 6 matching bases. The CDR3 has 15 amino acids. Trimming stripped 5 bases from V and 0 bases from J, with 13 bases between. Germline CDR1 SGHAT, CDR2 FQNNGV. The CDR3 DNA follows: TGTGCCAGCAGCCCGAGGGGACAAATGAACACTGAAGCTTTCTTT. It yields the protein CASSPRGQMNTEAFF.

This clonotype showed up just a few times. The chain uses TRBV28 and TRBJ2-5; possibly TRBD2 for D (6 bases). The CDR3 extends over 16 amino acids. CDR1 is MDHEN and CDR2 is SYDVKM in the germline V gene. V dropped 4 bases and J dropped 1 base, with 16 bases sitting between them. CDR3 bases: TGTGCCAGCAGTTCCCGCTCCGGGACTCTCCAAGAGACCCAGTACTTC. Translating gives CASSSRSGTLQETQYF.

Remarks on this clonotype: A read error is possible here, since a much larger clone lies one base away. The V call is TRBV6-1, the J call TRBJ2-7; the D gene is possibly TRBD2 (6 bases). Germline V CDR1 and CDR2: MNHNS, SASEGT. The CDR3 is made up of 14 amino acids. The V end lost 0 bases, the J end lost 3 bases, and 9 bases lay between the germline ends. In nucleotides, the CDR3 is TGTGCCAGCAGTGAAGCGGGCGGGGACTACGAGCAGTACTTC. Its translation: CASSEAGGDYEQYF.

The V and J genes are TRBV12-3 or TRBV12-4 and TRBJ1-2, with a possible D match to TRBD1 (5 bases). Trimming pared 4 bases from V and 0 bases from J, leaving 18 bases between. The CDR3 is 17 amino acids. The CDR3 reads CASSYSLRQGANYGYTF. The CDR3 bases are TGTGCCAGCAGTTACTCGTTGAGGCAGGGAGCTAACTATGGCTACACCTTC.

This clonotype was counted at least ten times. The J gene is TRBJ1-2, the V gene TRBV5-1; D is uncertain. The CDR3 runs 13 residues. Trimming took 4 bases from V and 5 from J, leaving 12 bases between them. Germline CDR1 is SGHRS and CDR2 is YFSETQ. The CDR3 sequence: CASSGWDKYGYTF. The DNA of the CDR3 is TGCGCCAGCAGCGGATGGGATAAGTATGGCTACACCTTC.

This clonotype was observed many times. The V and J genes are TRBV11-3 and TRBJ2-1, with 10 bases matching TRBD1. Germline V lookup: CDR1 SGHNT, CDR2 YENEEA. The CDR3 is 15 amino acids. With V trimmed by 5 bases and J by 6 bases, 7 bases remained unmatched. This CDR3 reads CASSPDRGAVNEQFF. The CDR3 DNA is TGTGCCAGCAGCCCGGACAGGGGGGCCGTCAATGAGCAGTTCTTC.

The genes are TRBV5-8 and TRBJ1-4; D unresolved. This CDR3 is built from 15 residues. Trimming removed 6 bases at V and 8 bases at J, with 20 bases between. Germline-derived CDR1 and CDR2 are SGHTS and YDEGEE. CDR3 nucleotide sequence: TGTGCCAGCAATCCAGGACGGGCCCCGGCAGAAAAACTGTTTTTT. Protein: CASNPGRAPAEKLFF.

The chain carries TRBV24-1 and TRBJ2-1, with no clear D. V was shortened by 5 bases and J by 4 bases, with 8 bases between the two germline ends. The germline gives CDR1 KGHDR, CDR2 SFDVKD. The CDR3 runs 13 residues. In DNA form, the CDR3 reads TGTGCCACCAGTGCTAACCCGTACAATGAGCAGTTCTTC. This translates into CATSANPYNEQFF.

This clonotype was seen a handful of times. The V and J genes are TRBV12-3 or TRBV12-4 and TRBJ2-5; TRBD2 aligns across 8 bases. The CDR3 consists of 14 residues. V lost 6 bases, J lost 6 bases, and 9 bases stayed unmatched. CDR3 protein: CASSRPGLEKTQYF. The CDR3 DNA follows: TGTGCCAGCAGCAGACCGGGACTAGAGAAGACCCAGTACTTC.

This clonotype was observed at least ten times. The J gene is TRBJ2-5, the V gene TRBV30; tentatively, D is TRBD2 (6 bases). The CDR3 runs 16 residues. From germline, CDR1 is GTSNPN and CDR2 SVGIG (reference sequence). With 1 base removed from V and 4 bases from J, the gap between germline ends came to 19 bases. In DNA form, the CDR3 reads TGTGCCTGGAGTGAATTAGGGAGGCCAGGGAGAGAGACCCAGTACTTC. Translated: CAWSELGRPGRETQYF.

The chain employs TRBV29-1 and TRBJ2-1; 7 bases map to TRBD2. This CDR3 has 15 amino acids. The V and J ends lost 3 bases and 3 bases, in that order; junction bases with no gene match: 8. Germline V lookup: CDR1 SQVTM, CDR2 ANQGSEA. The CDR3 is CSVDWGGTIYNEQFF. CDR3 coding DNA: TGCAGCGTTGACTGGGGGGGGACTATCTACAATGAGCAGTTCTTC.

In regard to this clonotype: A read error may be the cause here, since a much bigger clone is one base away. The gene calls are TRBV28 and TRBJ1-5, with TRBD1 matching 8 bases. The germline gives CDR1 MDHEN, CDR2 SYDVKM. This CDR3 has 17 amino acids. CDR3 coding DNA: TGTACCAGCAGTTTTGTTCTGGGGACAGGAGGATTTCAGCCCCAGCATTTT. Protein sequence: CTSSFVLGTGGFQPQHF.

This clonotype was found once. The J gene is TRBJ2-1, the V gene TRBV7-9, with D unresolved. This CDR3 comprises 15 residues. Germline V gene data show CDR1 as SEHNR and CDR2 as FQNEAQ (reference sequence). Trimming took 4 bases from V and 2 from J, leaving 12 bases between them. The CDR3 sequence: CASSSDGTAYNEQFF. CDR3 bases: TGTGCCAGCAGCTCCGACGGAACGGCCTACAATGAGCAGTTCTTC.

This clonotype was counted only a few times. V is TRBV27 and J is TRBJ2-3, with 8 positions matching TRBD2. V trimming: 6 bases; J trimming: 4 bases; junction bases outside the gene matches: 9. Germline assignment: CDR1 MNHEY and CDR2 SMNVEV (reference sequence). The CDR3 length is 15 residues. Here the CDR3 reads CASRSLAGNPDTQYF. The CDR3 nucleotides read TGTGCCAGCAGATCCTTAGCGGGAAACCCAGATACGCAGTATTTT.

A few counts support this clonotype. The rearrangement uses TRBV5-6 and TRBJ2-3; weak D call: TRBD2 (5 bases). Per germline, CDR1 SGHDT and CDR2 YYEEEE. The CDR3 consists of 16 residues. Trimming pared 4 bases from V and 4 bases from J, leaving 19 bases between. Here the CDR3 DNA reads TGTGCCAGCAGCCCCAACCCCGAGGGAGTTGCAGATACGCAGTATTTT. It is translated as CASSPNPEGVADTQYF.

The V call is TRBV3-1, the J call TRBJ1-6; no clear D gene. CDR3 length: 13 amino acids. V lost 6 bases and J 7 bases, leaving 10 bases between the germline ends. The V gene's germline CDR1 is LGHDT and CDR2 YNNKEL (reference sequence). This CDR3 reads CASSQELNSPLHF. In DNA, the CDR3 is TGTGCCAGCAGTCAGGAGCTGAATTCACCCCTCCACTTT. The whole variable domain, remainder taken from reference TRBV3-1 and TRBJ1-6, is DTAVSQTPKYLVTQMGNDKSIKCEQNLGHDTMYWYKQDSKKFLKIMFSYNNKELIINETVPNRFSPKSPDKAHLNLHINSLELGDSAVYFCASSQELNSPLHFGNGTRLTVT.

This clonotype was recorded at least ten times. The gene calls are TRBV7-9 and TRBJ1-1, with no clear D. V was pared by 7 bases and J by 1 base, with 16 bases between. This CDR3 has 15 residues. Germline CDR1 and CDR2: SEHNR and FQNEAQ (reference sequence). Here the CDR3 DNA reads TGTGCCAGCATCCCAGGTGGCAGGCCGAACACTGAAGCTTTCTTT. This codes for CASIPGGRPNTEAFF.

J is TRBJ2-7 and V is TRBV12-3 or TRBV12-4, with D possibly being TRBD2 (6 bases). V was cut by 6 bases and J by 3 bases, with 15 bases left in between. The CDR3 is made up of 14 amino acids. Here the CDR3 reads CASSPRPSDYEQYF. For the CDR3, the DNA is TGTGCCAGCAGCCCCCGTCCTAGCGACTACGAGCAGTACTTC.

This clonotype was observed at least ten times. This chain links TRBV7-8 with TRBJ1-5; the D is unclear. V gave up 5 bases and J gave up 8 bases, with 13 bases separating them. There are 13 residues in the CDR3. Germline V gene lookup returns CDR1 SGHVS and CDR2 FQNEAQ. The CDR3, as DNA: TGTGCCAGCAGCCAACGGCCTGGGGAGCCCCAGCATTTT. Translation: CASSQRPGEPQHF.

This chain uses TRBV6-2 or TRBV6-3 with TRBJ2-1, with 9 positions matching TRBD2. There are 16 residues in the CDR3. V was clipped by 5 bases and J by 5 bases; unmatched bases: 10. Germline V gives CDR1 MNHEY, CDR2 SVGEGT. DNA for the CDR3: TGTGCCAGCAGTGGGCCAGCGGGAGGTCACCACAATGAGCAGTTCTTC. Its protein product is CASSGPAGGHHNEQFF.